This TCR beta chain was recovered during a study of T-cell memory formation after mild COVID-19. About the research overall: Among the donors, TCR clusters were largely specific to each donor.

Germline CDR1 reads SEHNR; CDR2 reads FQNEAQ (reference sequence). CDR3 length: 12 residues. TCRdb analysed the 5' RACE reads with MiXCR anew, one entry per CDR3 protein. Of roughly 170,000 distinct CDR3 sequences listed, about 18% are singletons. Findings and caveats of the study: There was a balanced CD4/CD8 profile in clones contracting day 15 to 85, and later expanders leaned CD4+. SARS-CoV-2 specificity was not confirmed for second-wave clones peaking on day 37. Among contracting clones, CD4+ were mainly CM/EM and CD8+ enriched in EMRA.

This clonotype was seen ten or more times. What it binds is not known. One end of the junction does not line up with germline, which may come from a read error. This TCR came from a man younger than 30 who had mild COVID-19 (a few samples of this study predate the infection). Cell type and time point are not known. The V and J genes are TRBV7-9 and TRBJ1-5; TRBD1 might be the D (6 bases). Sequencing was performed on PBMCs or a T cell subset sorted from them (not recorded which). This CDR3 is CASSLGGQPQHF. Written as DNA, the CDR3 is TGTGCCAGCAGTTTAGGGGGTCAGCCCCAGCATTTT.